These T cell receptor beta chains were read from a single sample in a study of T cell repertoires in cytomegalovirus infection. TCRdb redid the calling of the reads with MiXCR, one entry per CDR3 protein. The sample consists of hundreds of thousands of distinct CDR3 sequences, 8% to 9.5% of them appearing once. The sequenced material came from PBMCs. Source of these receptors: a human donor in good health (CMV status not recorded). Some clones in this sample may be carry-over from other donors' samples. Both conserved end residues are part of each CDR3. D genes are given only for firm matches. Some rows mark clone size as missing; the rest say once, few, many or name a class of expanded clone.

clone_size j_call d_call cdr3_length v_call cdr3_aa cdr3_nt
NA TRBJ1-4 TRBD1 15 TRBV19 CASSPGQGSFEKLFF TGTGCCAGTAGTCCTGGACAGGGGTCATTTGAAAAACTGTTTTTT
many TRBJ2-5 TRBD2 13 TRBV12-3/TRBV12-4 CASRARTSGSQYF TGTGCCAGCAGGGCCCGGACTAGCGGGAGCCAGTACTTC
few TRBJ2-7 NA 12 TRBV3-1 CASSQDQYEQYF TGTGCCAGCAGCCAAGATCAGTACGAGCAGTACTTC
NA TRBJ1-5 NA 13 TRBV12-3/TRBV12-4 CASSLRVSQPQHF TGTGCCAGCAGTCTCAGGGTTAGTCAGCCCCAGCATTTT
few TRBJ2-1 TRBD2 17 TRBV4-1 CASSQDRAGGPPGEQFF TGCGCCAGCAGCCAAGATCGGGCGGGGGGCCCTCCGGGTGAGCAGTTCTTC
few TRBJ2-3 TRBD1 15 TRBV7-9 CASSFGQGGLDTQYF TGTGCCAGCAGCTTTGGACAGGGGGGCCTTGATACGCAGTATTTT
few TRBJ1-4 NA 16 TRBV7-2 CASSLHRATRTEKLFF TGTGCCAGCAGCTTACACAGGGCTACCCGGACGGAAAAACTGTTTTTT
NA TRBJ2-1 NA 12 TRBV28 CASRRGGGEQFF TGTGCCAGCAGAAGGGGGGGGGGTGAGCAGTTCTTC
few TRBJ2-1 TRBD2 15 TRBV24-1 CATSVGGEGLNEQFF TGTGCCACCAGTGTGGGGGGGGAAGGGTTGAATGAGCAGTTCTTC
many TRBJ1-2 NA 13 TRBV7-2 CASKTVTNYGYTF TGTGCCAGCAAGACCGTTACAAACTATGGCTACACCTTC
few TRBJ1-2 NA 13 TRBV27 CASSFGGAHGYTF TGTGCCAGCAGTTTCGGGGGGGCGCATGGCTACACCTTC
few TRBJ1-2 NA 15 TRBV4-2 CASSQYTTGSYGYTF TGTGCCAGCAGCCAATACACAACCGGCTCCTATGGCTACACCTTC
few TRBJ2-2 NA 16 TRBV27 CASSSYPGDLTGELFF TGTGCCAGCAGTTCCTACCCTGGGGACCTGACCGGGGAGCTGTTTTTT
many TRBJ2-7 TRBD1 19 TRBV11-2 CASTNPTGVSPHYSYEQYF TGTGCCAGCACCAATCCTACAGGGGTGTCTCCCCATTACTCCTACGAGCAGTACTTC
few TRBJ1-6 NA 16 TRBV12-3/TRBV12-4 CASSPMDSSYNSPLHF TGTGCCAGCAGTCCCATGGACAGCTCCTATAATTCACCCCTCCACTTT
few TRBJ1-2 TRBD1 15 TRBV7-9 CASSLVSGTGNGYTF TGTGCCAGCAGCTTAGTCTCAGGGACAGGGAATGGCTACACCTTC
many TRBJ1-1 TRBD1 14 TRBV7-3 CASSLAQGVSEAFF TGTGCCAGCAGCTTGGCGCAGGGGGTCAGTGAAGCTTTCTTT
NA TRBJ1-5 TRBD1 14 TRBV20-1 CSAIGQGINQPQHF TGCAGTGCTATCGGACAGGGGATTAATCAGCCCCAGCATTTT
NA TRBJ1-5 NA 16 TRBV12-3/TRBV12-4 CASSLTSTSSNQPQHF TGTGCCAGCAGTTTGACTTCGACAAGCAGCAATCAGCCCCAGCATTTT
many TRBJ2-3 TRBD1 15 TRBV7-9 CASRAGTAFTDTQYF TGTGCCAGCAGGGCCGGGACAGCTTTCACAGATACGCAGTATTTT
once TRBJ1-1 NA 14 TRBV5-1 CASSPEGGDTEAFF TGCGCCAGCAGCCCCGAGGGAGGGGACACTGAAGCTTTCTTT
NA TRBJ1-1 NA 12 TRBV20-1 CSARTVNTEAFF TGCAGTGCGCGGACCGTGAACACTGAAGCTTTCTTT
NA TRBJ1-1 NA 15 TRBV7-9 CASSLAMGVNTEAFF TGTGCCAGCAGCTTAGCCATGGGGGTGAACACTGAAGCTTTCTTT
few TRBJ2-5 NA 13 TRBV6-6 CASSPPRAETQYF TGTGCCAGCAGTCCTCCCCGAGCCGAGACCCAGTACTTC
few TRBJ2-1 NA 15 TRBV4-3 CASSTSDRTGNEQFF TGCGCCAGCAGCACCTCTGACCGGACGGGGAATGAGCAGTTCTTC
few TRBJ2-7 NA 13 TRBV12-3/TRBV12-4 CASKGGVMYEQYF TGTGCCAGCAAGGGCGGGGTTATGTACGAGCAGTACTTC
NA TRBJ1-1 NA 11 TRBV2 CASIGQLEAFF TGTGCCAGCATTGGACAGCTTGAAGCTTTCTTT
few TRBJ2-5 TRBD1 12 TRBV20-1 CSGRQGTETQYF TGCAGTGGTAGACAGGGAACAGAGACCCAGTACTTC
NA TRBJ2-1 TRBD2 13 TRBV20-1 CSAREGLKGEQFF TGCAGTGCTAGAGAGGGACTAAAGGGAGAGCAGTTCTTC
few TRBJ2-7 TRBD2 14 TRBV20-1 CSAGGTSGAYEQYF TGCAGTGCTGGCGGGACTAGCGGTGCCTACGAGCAGTACTTC
few TRBJ2-5 NA 15 TRBV20-1 CSASPVSGFQETQYF TGCAGTGCTAGTCCTGTCAGCGGCTTCCAAGAGACCCAGTACTTC
few TRBJ1-1 TRBD1 16 TRBV6-5 CASSQGQGWGNTEAFF TGTGCCAGCAGCCAGGGACAGGGGTGGGGAAACACTGAAGCTTTCTTT
many TRBJ1-3 NA 15 TRBV7-9 CASSPDSSSGNTIYF TGTGCCAGCAGCCCCGACTCTTCCTCTGGAAACACCATATATTTT
few TRBJ2-3 NA 15 TRBV12-3/TRBV12-4 CASSLNGARADTQYF TGTGCCAGCAGTTTAAATGGGGCTCGGGCAGATACGCAGTATTTT
few TRBJ2-6 NA 18 TRBV18 CASSPPKLDRIGANVLTF TGTGCCAGCTCACCACCTAAACTAGACCGAATTGGGGCCAACGTCCTGACTTTC
many TRBJ1-4 NA 15 TRBV7-2 CASSLTGKGDEKLFF TGTGCCAGCAGCCTTACAGGGAAGGGGGATGAAAAACTGTTTTTT
few TRBJ2-2 TRBD2 13 TRBV30 CAWARTSYGELFF TGTGCCTGGGCCCGGACTAGCTACGGGGAGCTGTTTTTT
few TRBJ1-5 NA 16 TRBV6-5 CASRQTWGNHKQPQHF TGTGCCAGCAGGCAAACCTGGGGTAATCACAAACAGCCCCAGCATTTT
many TRBJ2-3 NA 13 TRBV29-1 CSVDREGTDTQYF TGCAGCGTTGATAGGGAGGGCACAGATACGCAGTATTTT
NA TRBJ1-2 NA 14 TRBV18 CASSPGDGSYGYTF TGTGCCAGCTCACCCGGGGACGGATCCTATGGCTACACCTTC
NA TRBJ1-2 TRBD1 15 TRBV28 CASSFPSGGAYGYTF TGTGCCAGCAGTTTCCCTTCAGGGGGCGCCTATGGCTACACCTTC